What follows are 25 T cell receptor beta chains derived from one specimen sequenced in a study of blood T cell repertoires in COVID-19. Some clones are missing from TCRdb's copy, which holds only in-frame ones; the method was immunoSEQ multiplex PCR. The sample records roughly 30,000 clones, more than 80% being singletons. The sample was peripheral blood. These receptor sequences come from a human donor in a cohort sampled during active COVID-19.

The chain carries TRBV7-2 and TRBJ2-1; D unresolved. The CDR3 has 14 amino acids. V shed 5 bases and J shed 15 bases, with 23 bases lying between them. CDR1 is SGHTA and CDR2 is FQGNSA in the germline V gene. The CDR3 region has the DNA TGTGCCAGCAGCGTAAGACATAATCCCGAATCATGGTTCTTC. Translated: CASSVRHNPESWFF.

The chain links TRBV21-1 to TRBJ2-1; TRBD1, the table's D call, was not compared with the DNA. TRBV21-1 is a pseudogene locus. CDR3 length equals 15 residues. This chain's CDR3 is CASSSKWDRHYEQFF. As DNA, the CDR3 is TGTGCCAGCAGCTCAAAATGGGACAGGCACTATGAGCAGTTCTTC.

This clone was detected only once. The chain has TRBV30 and TRBJ2-7; a weak D match, TRBD1 (5 bases). Germline CDR1 is GTSNPN and CDR2 is SVGIG (reference sequence). This CDR3 comprises 12 residues. Trimming stripped 3 bases from V and 5 bases from J, with 11 bases between. The CDR3 loop is CAWSLTGNEQYF. CDR3 DNA sequence: TGTGCCTGGAGCCTCACAGGTAACGAGCAGTACTTC.

V and J are TRBV5-1 and TRBJ2-2, with a possible D match to TRBD1 (6 bases). Germline-derived CDR1 and CDR2 are SGHRS and YFSETQ. The V end was cut by 3 bases, the J end by 1 base, with 7 bases between. The CDR3 length is 14 residues. This CDR3 is CASSSGQNTGELFF. The CDR3 DNA is TGCGCCAGCAGCTCGGGACAGAACACCGGGGAGCTGTTTTTT.

V and J are TRBV7-9 and TRBJ2-7, with no clear D. The CDR3 is 13 amino acids. Germline V lookup: CDR1 SEHNR, CDR2 FQNEAQ (reference sequence). The V gene lost 5 bases and the J gene lost 3 bases, with 11 bases spanning the gap. The DNA of the CDR3 is TGTGCCAGCAGCAAGAACCCACACTACGAGCAGTACTTC. Amino acid sequence: CASSKNPHYEQYF.

The chain employs TRBV19 and TRBJ2-4, with 8 bases aligning to TRBD1. Germline CDR1 and CDR2: LNHDA and SQIVND (reference sequence). V lost 5 bases and J lost 2; bases outside the gene matches: 5. CDR3 length: 15 amino acids. CDR3 sequence: CASSPDRGTKNIQYF. CDR3 DNA: TGTGCCAGTAGTCCCGACAGGGGAACCAAAAACATTCAGTACTTC. Using reference TRBV19 and TRBJ2-4 for the parts outside the CDR3, the full variable domain is DGGITQSPKYLFRKEGQNVTLSCEQNLNHDAMYWYRQDPGQGLRLIYYSQIVNDFQKGDIAEGYSVSREKKESFPLTVTSAQKNPTAFYLCASSPDRGTKNIQYFGAGTRLSVL.

This rearrangement joins TRBV11-1 to TRBJ2-7; D ambiguous. This CDR3 comprises 14 residues. CDR1 is SGHAT, CDR2 FQDESV, per germline (reference sequence). The V end lost 2 bases, the J end lost 3 bases, and 11 bases lay between the germline ends. The CDR3 DNA reads TGTGCCAGCAGCTTATATCGAGAGGTCTACGAGCAGTACTTC. Amino acid sequence: CASSLYREVYEQYF.

J is TRBJ2-7 and V is TRBV14, with 10 bases aligning to TRBD1. The CDR3 is 14 residues long. CDR1 SGHDN and CDR2 FVKESK come from the germline V gene. J gave up 8 bases and V 4 bases, and 8 bases lay outside the gene matches. The chain's CDR3 is CASSPGQGRRKQYF. CDR3 in DNA: TGTGCCAGCAGCCCGGGACAGGGGAGGCGAAAGCAGTACTTC.

The sample holds one count of this clone. V is TRBV5-1 and J is TRBJ2-1, with D perhaps TRBD2 (6 bases). Germline CDR1 reads SGHRS; CDR2 reads YFSETQ. This CDR3 comprises 15 residues. Between the trimmed V and J ends, which lost 4 bases and 2 bases, there was a span of 13 bases. CDR3 sequence: CASSRAGTAYNEQFF. For the CDR3, the DNA is TGCGCCAGCAGCCGGGCCGGGACTGCCTACAATGAGCAGTTCTTC.

V gene TRBV5-1 combines with J gene TRBJ1-2; possible D gene TRBD1, 6 bases. Germline V gene lookup returns CDR1 SGHRS and CDR2 YFSETQ. The CDR3 loop spans 13 amino acids. V lost 6 bases and J 7 bases, leaving 16 bases between the germline ends. CDR3 sequence reads: CASTQSGVGGYTF. CDR3 coding DNA: TGCGCCAGCACCCAATCAGGGGTGGGTGGCTACACCTTC.

The genes are TRBV19 and TRBJ2-3; tentatively, D is TRBD1 (5 bases). Germline loops: CDR1 LNHDA, CDR2 SQIVND (reference sequence). CDR3 length: 13 amino acids. The ends were cut back, 11 bases at V and 5 bases at J, with 17 bases in the middle. The CDR3 reads CAAPQGPEDTQYF. CDR3 bases: TGTGCCGCGCCCCAGGGTCCCGAAGATACGCAGTATTTT. Combining the CDR3 with reference TRBV19 and TRBJ2-3 gives the whole variable domain DGGITQSPKYLFRKEGQNVTLSCEQNLNHDAMYWYRQDPGQGLRLIYYSQIVNDFQKGDIAEGYSVSREKKESFPLTVTSAQKNPTAFYLCAAPQGPEDTQYFGPGTRLTVL.

J is TRBJ1-1 and V is TRBV27; D uncertain. The CDR3 is made up of 14 amino acids. Trimming took 5 bases from V and 5 from J, leaving 15 bases between them. Germline-derived CDR1 and CDR2 are MNHEY and SMNVEV (reference sequence). Here the CDR3 reads CASSLNPGATEAFF. The CDR3 nucleotides read TGTGCCAGCAGTCTCAACCCGGGTGCTACTGAAGCTTTCTTT.

In this sample, this clone turned up once. This chain links TRBV7-3 with TRBJ2-3; 7 nucleotides agree with TRBD2. Germline CDR1 is SGHTA and CDR2 is FQGTGA. The ends lost 2 bases at V and 4 bases at J; junction bases unmatched: 6. The CDR3 runs 15 residues. The DNA of the CDR3 is TGTGCCAGCAGCTTACTGGCGGGGGTTGCAGATACGCAGTATTTT. Translating it yields CASSLLAGVADTQYF.

CDR3 sequence: CASSPTGQTEAFF. CDR3 sequence (DNA): TGTGCCAGCTCACCAACAGGGCAAACTGAAGCTTTCTTT. The V and J genes are TRBV18 and TRBJ1-1; D might be TRBD1 (6 bases). CDR3 size: 13 residues. Deletions cut 2 bases from V and 5 bases from J, with 9 bases between. CDR1 KGHSH and CDR2 LQKENI come from the germline V gene.

The CDR3 region has the DNA TGTGCCACAGCCCGGGGGAATCAGCCCCAGCATTTT. Protein product: CATARGNQPQHF. The chain recombines TRBV15 with TRBJ1-5, with TRBD1 as a possible D gene (5 bases). Germline V lookup: CDR1 LNHNV, CDR2 YYDKDF (reference sequence). The CDR3 is 12 amino acids. The ends were cut back, 9 bases at V and 4 bases at J, with 10 bases in the middle.

The genes are TRBV24-1 and TRBJ2-3, with 10 bases fitting TRBD1. V trimming: 5 bases; J trimming: 6 bases; junction bases outside the gene matches: 7. The CDR3 contains 15 residues. Germline CDR1 is KGHDR and CDR2 is SFDVKD. The CDR3 DNA reads TGTGCCACCAGTGGGGGGACAGGGGATCATGATACGCAGTATTTT. It is translated as CATSGGTGDHDTQYF.

The V call is TRBV13, the J call TRBJ1-2; 12 bases map to TRBD1. This CDR3 contains 14 residues. The V and J ends lost 6 bases and 5 bases, in that order; junction bases with no gene match: 4. Germline V CDR1 and CDR2: PRHDT, FYEKMQ (reference sequence). This CDR3 reads CASRGTGGGYGYTF. The CDR3 DNA sequence: TGTGCCAGCAGGGGGACAGGGGGCGGTTATGGCTACACCTTC.

A single count supports this clone. The genes are TRBV6-2 or TRBV6-3 and TRBJ2-2; tentatively, D is TRBD1 (6 bases). This CDR3 is 14 amino acids long. Trimming took off 6 bases at V and 3 bases at J, with 11 bases between the two ends. Germline assignment: CDR1 MNHEY and CDR2 SVGEGT. CDR3 in amino acids: CASSPGQYTGELFF. The CDR3, as DNA: TGTGCCAGCAGCCCCGGACAGTACACCGGGGAGCTGTTTTTT.

This clone was counted a single time. V and J are TRBV5-1 and TRBJ2-5; D possibly corresponds to TRBD1 (5 bases). Trimming took off 5 bases at V and 5 bases at J, with 13 bases between the two ends. The V gene's germline CDR1 is SGHRS and CDR2 YFSETQ. CDR3 size: 13 residues. CDR3 nucleotides: TGCGCCAGCAGGGCAGGGTTTCAGGAGACCCAGTACTTC. Translation: CASRAGFQETQYF.

The chain couples TRBV3-1 (or the pseudogene TRBV3-2) to TRBJ1-1; D uncertain. V was pared by 6 bases and J by 5 bases, with 16 bases between. Germline V gives CDR1 LGHDT, CDR2 YNNKEL (reference sequence). This CDR3 is built from 14 residues. The CDR3 region has the DNA TGTGCCAGCAGTCTAACGGGTAGGAAAACTGAAGCTTTCTTT. This encodes CASSLTGRKTEAFF.

The chain carries TRBV18 and TRBJ1-1, with 8 nucleotides matching TRBD1. J gave up 0 bases and V 3 bases, and 0 bases lay outside the gene matches. Germline loops: CDR1 KGHSH, CDR2 LQKENI. The CDR3 length is 14 residues. CDR3 sequence (DNA): TGTGCCAGCTCACCGGGACAGGTGAACACTGAAGCTTTCTTT. This gives the protein CASSPGQVNTEAFF.

This clone has only one observation. This chain links TRBV18 with TRBJ1-5; D unclear. Trimming took 3 bases from V and 3 from J, leaving 9 bases between them. This CDR3 has 14 amino acids. Germline V gene sequence: CDR1 KGHSH, CDR2 LQKENI. CDR3 amino acids: CASSPSENNQPQHF. CDR3 sequence (DNA): TGTGCCAGCTCACCGTCAGAAAACAATCAGCCCCAGCATTTT.

This clone was detected only once. J is TRBJ2-5 and V is TRBV3-1 (or the pseudogene TRBV3-2), with TRBD1 matching 7 bases. The V segment lost 5 bases and the J segment 0 bases; nucleotides outside the gene matches: 12. CDR3 length equals 17 residues. Germline CDR1 and CDR2: LGHDT and YNNKEL (reference sequence). This CDR3 is CASSTASGTAYQETQYF. CDR3 DNA sequence: TGTGCCAGCAGCACTGCGTCTGGGACAGCTTACCAAGAGACCCAGTACTTC.

The rearrangement links TRBV14 to TRBJ2-3; D gene unclear. This CDR3 region has 11 residues. Germline CDR1 reads SGHDN; CDR2 reads FVKESK. The V end lost 4 bases, the J end lost 7 bases, and 6 bases lay between the germline ends. In DNA form, the CDR3 reads TGTGCCAGCAGCCCTGGGCATACGCAGTATTTT. This translates into CASSPGHTQYF.

The rearrangement joins TRBV7-9 to TRBJ2-3; TRBD1 might be the D (5 bases). The CDR3 length is 13 residues. The germline V gene has CDR1 SEHNR and CDR2 FQNEAQ (reference sequence). V lost 6 bases and J 2 bases, leaving 9 bases between the germline ends. The CDR3, as DNA: TGTGCCAGCAGAGACAGCACCACAGATACGCAGTATTTT. This codes for CASRDSTTDTQYF.